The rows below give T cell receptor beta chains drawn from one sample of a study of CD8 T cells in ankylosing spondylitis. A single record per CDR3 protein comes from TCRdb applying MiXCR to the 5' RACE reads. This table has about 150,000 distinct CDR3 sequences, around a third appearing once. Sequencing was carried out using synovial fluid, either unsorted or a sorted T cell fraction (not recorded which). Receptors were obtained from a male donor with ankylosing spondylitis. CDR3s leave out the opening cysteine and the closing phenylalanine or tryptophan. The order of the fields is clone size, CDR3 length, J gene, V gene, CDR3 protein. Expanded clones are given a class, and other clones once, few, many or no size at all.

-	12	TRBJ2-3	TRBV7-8	ASSRSGLTDTQY
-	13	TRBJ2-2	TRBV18	ASSQASGNTGELF
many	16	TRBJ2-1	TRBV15	ATSTRPFTGVSYNEQF
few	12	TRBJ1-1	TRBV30	AWSVRGGNTEAF
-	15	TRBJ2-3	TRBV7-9	ASSLKRGGRGTDTQY
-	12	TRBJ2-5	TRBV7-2	ASSFSGLGETQY
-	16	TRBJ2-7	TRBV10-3	AISVTRTSGGAPYEQY
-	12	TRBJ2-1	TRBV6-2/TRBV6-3	ATSGTGRNNEQF
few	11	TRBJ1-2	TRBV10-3	AISEKGDYGYT
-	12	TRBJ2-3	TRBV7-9	ASSHSGVTDTQY
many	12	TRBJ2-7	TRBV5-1	ASSPGHTRYEQY
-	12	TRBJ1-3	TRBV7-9	ASSLDSLGNTIY
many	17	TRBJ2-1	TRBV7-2	ASSLLGGRGSGSYNEQF
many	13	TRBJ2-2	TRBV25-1	ASSDGSSMTGELF
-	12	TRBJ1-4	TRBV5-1	ASNAGPQNEKLF
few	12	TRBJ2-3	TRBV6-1	ASSRLAVTDTQY
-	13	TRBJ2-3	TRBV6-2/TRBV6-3	ASRTLAGGSDTQY
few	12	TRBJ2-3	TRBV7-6	ASSATVYTDTQY
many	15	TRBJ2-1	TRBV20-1	SAFVSLAQSSYNEQF
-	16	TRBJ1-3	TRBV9	ASSVGKPGLATGNTIY
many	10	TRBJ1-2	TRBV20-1	SAAQGDYGYT
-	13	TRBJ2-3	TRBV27	ASSPLTTSTDTQY
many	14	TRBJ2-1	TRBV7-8	ASSLVGRGGYNEQF
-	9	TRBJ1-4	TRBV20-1	SAWTGEKLF
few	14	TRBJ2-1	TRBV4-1	ASSQDGLAGLNEQF
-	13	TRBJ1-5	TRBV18	ASSQSPGGNQPQH
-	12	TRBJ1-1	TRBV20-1	SAAADVGGTEAF
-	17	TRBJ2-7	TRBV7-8	ASSLIGLGAGDVGWKQY
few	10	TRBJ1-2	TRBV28	ASSRAPYGYT
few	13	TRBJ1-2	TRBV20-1	SARDARGLGYGYT
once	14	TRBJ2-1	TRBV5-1	ASSLGLGTGGFEQF
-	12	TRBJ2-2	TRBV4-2	ASSHASGAGELF
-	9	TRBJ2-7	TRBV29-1	SVGQGGEQY
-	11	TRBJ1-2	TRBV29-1	SVDKDSSGGYT
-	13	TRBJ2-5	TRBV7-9	ASSFRDLDIETQY
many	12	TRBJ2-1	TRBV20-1	SATGSSAYNEQF
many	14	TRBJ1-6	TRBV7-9	ASSNGQGFYNSPLH
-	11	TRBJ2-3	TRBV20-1	SATSGERHTQY
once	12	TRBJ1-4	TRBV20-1	SASSGGQDEKLF
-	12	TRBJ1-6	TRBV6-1	ASSPQGANSPLH
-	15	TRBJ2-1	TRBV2	ASSPTPRQGAYNEQF
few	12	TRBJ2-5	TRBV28	ASSSAAGVETQY
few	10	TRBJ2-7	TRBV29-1	SVGRGDHEQY
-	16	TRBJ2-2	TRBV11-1	ASSLWVSGPPNTGELF
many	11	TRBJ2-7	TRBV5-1	ASSLLGSYEQY
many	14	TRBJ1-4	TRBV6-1	ASRGRNLATNEKLF
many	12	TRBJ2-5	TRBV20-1	SAPLPGVQETQY
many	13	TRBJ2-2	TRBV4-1	ASSPVPSAPGELF